Given below is one T cell receptor beta chain in context. Assay used: immunoSEQ multiplex PCR; TCRdb lists only in-frame clones, some missing. The sample yields around 130,000 clones, just over 90% seen once. The record originates from a study of control samples from healthy donors and cancer patients. Germline-derived CDR1 and CDR2 are SGHNT and YYREEE (reference sequence). Unmatched junction bases numbered 5, after V lost 0 bases and J lost 6 bases. The CDR3 spans 16 residues. The rearrangement joins TRBV5-4 to TRBJ2-2; 10 bases align to TRBD1. The sequence derives from a man in his fifties or sixties with head and neck cancer. Input material: PBMCs. DNA of the CDR3: TGTGCCAGCAGCTTGGCGACAGGGGGCTTGGCCGGGGAGCTGTTTTTT. Amino acid sequence: CASSLATGGLAGELFF.